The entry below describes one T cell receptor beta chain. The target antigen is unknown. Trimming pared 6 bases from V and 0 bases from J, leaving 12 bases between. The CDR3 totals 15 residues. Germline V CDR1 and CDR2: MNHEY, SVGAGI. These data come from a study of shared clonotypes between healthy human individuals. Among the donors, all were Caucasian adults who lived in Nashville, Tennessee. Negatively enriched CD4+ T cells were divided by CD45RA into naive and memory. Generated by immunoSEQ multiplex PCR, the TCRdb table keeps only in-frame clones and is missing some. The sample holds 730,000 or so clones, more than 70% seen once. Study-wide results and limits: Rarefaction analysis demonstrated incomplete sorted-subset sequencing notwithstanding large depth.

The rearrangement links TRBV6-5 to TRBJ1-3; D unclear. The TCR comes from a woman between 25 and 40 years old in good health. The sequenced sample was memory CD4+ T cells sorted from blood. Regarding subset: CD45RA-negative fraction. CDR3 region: CASSPTESSGNTIYF. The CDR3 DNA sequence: TGTGCCAGCAGCCCAACAGAGTCCTCTGGAAACACCATATATTTT.